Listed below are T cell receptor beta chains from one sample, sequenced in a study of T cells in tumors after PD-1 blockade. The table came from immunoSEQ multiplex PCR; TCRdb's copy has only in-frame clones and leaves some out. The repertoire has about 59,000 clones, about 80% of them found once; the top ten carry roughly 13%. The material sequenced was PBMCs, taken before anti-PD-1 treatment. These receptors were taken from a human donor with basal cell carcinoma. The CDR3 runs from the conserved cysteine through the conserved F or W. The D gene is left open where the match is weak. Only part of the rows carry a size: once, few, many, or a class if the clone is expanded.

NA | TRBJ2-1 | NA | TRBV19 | TGTGCCAGTAGTATAACCCTTATATCTAGTTTCGATGAGCAGTTCTTC | CASSITLISSFDEQFF
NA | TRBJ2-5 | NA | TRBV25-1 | TGTGCCAGCAGTGAATTATTGGAAGAGACCCAGTACTTC | CASSELLEETQYF
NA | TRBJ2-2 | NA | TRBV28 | TGTGCCAGCAAACTTCAGGAGAACACCGGGGAGCTGTTTTTT | CASKLQENTGELFF
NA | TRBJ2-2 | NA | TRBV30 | TGTGCCTGGGAATTTACCGGGGAGCTGTTTTTT | CAWEFTGELFF
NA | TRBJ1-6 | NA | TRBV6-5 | TGTGCCAGCAGTACCCTGACAGGCGCGGATTCACCCCTCCACTTT | CASSTLTGADSPLHF
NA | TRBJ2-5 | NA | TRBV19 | TGTGCCAGTAGTATCCTAGCTGCGGAGACCCAGTACTTC | CASSILAAETQYF
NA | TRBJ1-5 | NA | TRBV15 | TGTGCCACCAGCATTCGTTTGGGTCAGCCCCAGCATTTT | CATSIRLGQPQHF
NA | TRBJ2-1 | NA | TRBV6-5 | TGTGCCAGCAGTTACGGCGCCTACCGATCCTACAATGAGCAGTTCTTC | CASSYGAYRSYNEQFF
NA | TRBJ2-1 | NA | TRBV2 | TGTGCCAGCAGTGACCGGTATGAGCAGTTCTTC | CASSDRYEQFF
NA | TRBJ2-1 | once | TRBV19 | TGTGCCAGTAGTGTCAACAGGGCCGGTGAGCAGTTCTTC | CASSVNRAGEQFF
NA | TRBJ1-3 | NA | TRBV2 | TGTGCCAGCAGGACAGCCTTCGGAAACACCATATATTTT | CASRTAFGNTIYF
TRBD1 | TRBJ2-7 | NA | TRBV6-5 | TGTGCCAGCGTTGGACAGGTTTACTACGAGCAGTACTTC | CASVGQVYYEQYF
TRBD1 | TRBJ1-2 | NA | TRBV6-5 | TGTGCCAGCAGTTTAAAACAGGGGGCTAATGGCTACACCTTC | CASSLKQGANGYTF
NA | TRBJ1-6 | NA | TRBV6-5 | TGTGCCAGCAAACGAATAAATTCACCCCTCCACTTT | CASKRINSPLHF
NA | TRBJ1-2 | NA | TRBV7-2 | TGTGCCAGCAGCTTAGAGTCAGGGCTCCGCGCCAACTATGGCTACACCTTC | CASSLESGLRANYGYTF
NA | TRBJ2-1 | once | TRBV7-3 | TGTGCCAGCAGCTTATCGTCCAGGGTTAGCAATGAGCAGTTCTTC | CASSLSSRVSNEQFF
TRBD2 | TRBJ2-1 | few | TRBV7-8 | TGTGCCAGCAGCTTCGGACTAGAAAGTAAGCAGTTCTTC | CASSFGLESKQFF
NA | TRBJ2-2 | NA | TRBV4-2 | TGTGCCAGCAGCCTGACAGCTCCCCTGGGGGGGGAGCTGTTTTTT | CASSLTAPLGGELFF
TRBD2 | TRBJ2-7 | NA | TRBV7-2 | TGTGCCAGCAGCTTAGGTAGCGGGGGGGCCCTCGAGCAGTACTTC | CASSLGSGGALEQYF
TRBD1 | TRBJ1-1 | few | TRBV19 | TGTGCCAGTAGTATCCAGGGGGTAGTAACTGAAGCTTTCTTT | CASSIQGVVTEAFF
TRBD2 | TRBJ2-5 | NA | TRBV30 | TGTGCCTGGGGTGGCGGGGGGAGGGGGGAGACCCAGTACTTC | CAWGGGGRGETQYF
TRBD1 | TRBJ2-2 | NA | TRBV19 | TGTGCCAGTAGTAGGATCACAGGGGGTTACACCGGGGAGCTGTTTTTT | CASSRITGGYTGELFF
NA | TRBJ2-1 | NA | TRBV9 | TGTGCCAGCAGCGAAATACCGGGATCCTACAATGAGCAGTTCTTC | CASSEIPGSYNEQFF
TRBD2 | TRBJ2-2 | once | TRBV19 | TGTGCCAGTAGAGCCCTTAGCGGGGGGACCACCGGGGAGCTGTTTTTT | CASRALSGGTTGELFF
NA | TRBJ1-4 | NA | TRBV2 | TGTGCCAGCAGCTTTAGACAGGCGTCTAATGAAAAACTGTTTTTT | CASSFRQASNEKLFF
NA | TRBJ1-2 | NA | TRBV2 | TGTGCCAGCAGTGAAGCTCACAGTAACTATGGCTACACCTTC | CASSEAHSNYGYTF
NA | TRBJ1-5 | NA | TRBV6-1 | TGTGCCAGCAGTGAAGCGGGAGAGACATCGCCGCATTTT | CASSEAGETSPHF
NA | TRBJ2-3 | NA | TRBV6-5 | TGTGCCAGCAGTCGTAGACCCTCCGCCACAGATACGCAGTATTTT | CASSRRPSATDTQYF
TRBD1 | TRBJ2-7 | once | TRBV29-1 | TGCAGCGTGGCGGACAGGGGCTACGAGCAGTACTTC | CSVADRGYEQYF
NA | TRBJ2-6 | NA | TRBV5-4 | TGTGCCAGCAGCTTGTGGGGGTCTGGGGCCAACGTCCTGACTTTC | CASSLWGSGANVLTF
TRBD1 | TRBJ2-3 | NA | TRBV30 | TGTGCCTGGAGTGGGGGACAGGGAAGCACAGATACGCAGTATTTT | CAWSGGQGSTDTQYF
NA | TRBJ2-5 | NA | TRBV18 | TGTGCCAGCTCACCCCGACGGGAAGAGACCCAGTACTTC | CASSPRREETQYF
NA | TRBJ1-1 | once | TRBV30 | TGTGCCTGGAGGCCCCAGGGGCGGGTGAGGATGACTGAAGCTTTCTTT | CAWRPQGRVRMTEAFF
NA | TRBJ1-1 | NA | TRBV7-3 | TGTGCCAGCAGCTTAAACCCTTTGACAGGAAGGGGCACTGAAGCTTTCTTT | CASSLNPLTGRGTEAFF
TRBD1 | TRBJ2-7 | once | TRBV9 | TGTGCCAGCAGCGCCGGACAGGGATGGTACGAGCAGTACTTC | CASSAGQGWYEQYF
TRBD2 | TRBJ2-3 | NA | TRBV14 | TGTGCCAGCAGCCGGACTAGCGGGGGGCTCTCTAGCACAGATACGCAGTATTTT | CASSRTSGGLSSTDTQYF
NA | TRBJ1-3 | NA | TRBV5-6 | TGTGCCAGCAGCCCGGGGATCTCTGGAAACACCATATATTTT | CASSPGISGNTIYF
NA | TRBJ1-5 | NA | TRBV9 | TGTGCCAGCAGCGTTGGTGACCGATTAACTAGCAATCAGCCCCAGCATTTT | CASSVGDRLTSNQPQHF
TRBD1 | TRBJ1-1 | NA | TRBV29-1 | TGCAGCGTCGGGACAGGATACACTGAAGCTTTCTTT | CSVGTGYTEAFF
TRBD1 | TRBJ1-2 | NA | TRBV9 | TGTGCCAGCAGCGTAGGGGGTGAACAGGGGGTAGGTCGCTATGGCTACACCTTC | CASSVGGEQGVGRYGYTF
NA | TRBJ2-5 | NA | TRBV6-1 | TGTGCCAGCAGTGAAATTTTACGTTTTGGGGAATTACAAGAGACCCAGTACTTC | CASSEILRFGELQETQYF
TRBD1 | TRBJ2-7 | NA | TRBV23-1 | TGCGCCAGCAGGCCGACAGGGGGCCTCTACGAGCAGTACTTC | CASRPTGGLYEQYF
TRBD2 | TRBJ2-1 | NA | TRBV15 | TGTGCCACCAGCAGAGGGACGGGACTAGCGGGGAATGAGCAGTTCTTC | CATSRGTGLAGNEQFF
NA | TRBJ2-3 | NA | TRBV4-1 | TGCGCCAGCAGCCAAGATTTCGTCATGAGCACAGATACGCAGTATTTT | CASSQDFVMSTDTQYF
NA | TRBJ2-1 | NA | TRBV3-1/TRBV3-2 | TGTGCCAGCAGCCAATACCAGGGAGGTGAGCAGTTCTTC | CASSQYQGGEQFF
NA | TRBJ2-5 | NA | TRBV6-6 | TGTGCCAGCAGTTACGGGCGGGGCATAGAGGGAGAGACCCAGTACTTC | CASSYGRGIEGETQYF
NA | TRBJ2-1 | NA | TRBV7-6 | TGTGCCAGCAGCTTAGAGACGGGGGTATGGGATGAGCAGTTCTTC | CASSLETGVWDEQFF
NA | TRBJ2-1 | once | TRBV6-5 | TGTGCCAGCAGAACTTCGTCCTACAATGAGCAGTTCTTC | CASRTSSYNEQFF
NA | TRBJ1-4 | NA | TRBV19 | TGTGCCAGTAGTCATGACAGTGCAACTAATGAAAAACTGTTTTTT | CASSHDSATNEKLFF
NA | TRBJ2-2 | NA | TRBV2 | TGTGCCAGCAGAATGCAGAACACCGGGGAGCTGTTTTTT | CASRMQNTGELFF
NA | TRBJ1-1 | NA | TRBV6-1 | TGTGCCAGCAGTGAAGCGGGGGCGCGAGCTTTCTTT | CASSEAGARAFF
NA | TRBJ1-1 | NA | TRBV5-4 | TGTGCCAGCAGCTGGACTACTATGAGCACTGAAGCTTTCTTT | CASSWTTMSTEAFF
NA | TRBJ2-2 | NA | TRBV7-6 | TGTGCCAGCAGCCCCAACTATGGGACCGGGGAGCTGTTTTTT | CASSPNYGTGELFF
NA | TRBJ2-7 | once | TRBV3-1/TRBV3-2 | TGTGCCAGCAGCCAAGAGTATTCCAGGGACGCGTACTACGAGCAGTACTTC | CASSQEYSRDAYYEQYF
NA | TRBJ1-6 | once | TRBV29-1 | TGCAGCGTCTGGGGAGGGGGAAATTCACCCCTCCACTTT | CSVWGGGNSPLHF